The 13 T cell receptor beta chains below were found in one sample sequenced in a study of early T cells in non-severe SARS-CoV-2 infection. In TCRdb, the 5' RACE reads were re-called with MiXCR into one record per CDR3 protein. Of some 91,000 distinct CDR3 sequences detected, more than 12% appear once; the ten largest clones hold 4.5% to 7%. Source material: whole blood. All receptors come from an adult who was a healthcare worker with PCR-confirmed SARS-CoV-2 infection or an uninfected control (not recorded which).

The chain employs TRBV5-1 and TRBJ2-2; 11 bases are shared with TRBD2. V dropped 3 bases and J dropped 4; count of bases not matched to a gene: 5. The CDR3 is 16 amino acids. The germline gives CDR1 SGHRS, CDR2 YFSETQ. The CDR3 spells CASSSTSGSGTGELFF. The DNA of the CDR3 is TGCGCCAGCAGCTCTACTAGCGGGAGTGGCACCGGGGAGCTGTTTTTT.

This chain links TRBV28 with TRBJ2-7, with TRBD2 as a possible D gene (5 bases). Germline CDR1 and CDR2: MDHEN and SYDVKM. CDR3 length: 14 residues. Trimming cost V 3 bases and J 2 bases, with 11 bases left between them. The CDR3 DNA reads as TGTGCCAGCAGTTTCTTACTAGACGCCTACGAGCAGTACTTC. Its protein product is CASSFLLDAYEQYF.

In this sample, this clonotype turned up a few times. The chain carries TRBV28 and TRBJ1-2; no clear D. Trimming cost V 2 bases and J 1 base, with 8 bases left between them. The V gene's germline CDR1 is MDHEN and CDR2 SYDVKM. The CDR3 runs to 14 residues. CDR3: CASSLTVLNYGYTF. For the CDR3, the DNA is TGTGCCAGCAGTTTAACCGTCCTTAACTATGGCTACACCTTC.

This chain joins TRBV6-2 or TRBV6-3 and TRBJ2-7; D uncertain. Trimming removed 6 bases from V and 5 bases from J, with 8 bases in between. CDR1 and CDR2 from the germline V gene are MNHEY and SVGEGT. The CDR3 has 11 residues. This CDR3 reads CASSVRDEQYF. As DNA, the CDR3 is TGTGCCAGCAGCGTAAGGGACGAGCAGTACTTC.

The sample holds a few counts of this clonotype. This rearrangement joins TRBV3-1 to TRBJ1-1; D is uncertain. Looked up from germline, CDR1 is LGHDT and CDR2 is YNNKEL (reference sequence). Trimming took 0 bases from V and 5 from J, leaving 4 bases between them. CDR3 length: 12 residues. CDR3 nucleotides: TGTGCCAGCAGCCAAGAGGGGACTGAAGCTTTCTTT. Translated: CASSQEGTEAFF.

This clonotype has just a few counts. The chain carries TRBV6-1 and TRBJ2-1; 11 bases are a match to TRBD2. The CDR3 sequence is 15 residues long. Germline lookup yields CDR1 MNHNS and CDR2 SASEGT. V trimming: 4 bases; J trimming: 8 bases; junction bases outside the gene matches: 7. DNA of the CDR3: TGTGCCAGCAGTGTGCTAGCGGGAGGCTCGTATGAGCAGTTCTTC. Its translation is CASSVLAGGSYEQFF.

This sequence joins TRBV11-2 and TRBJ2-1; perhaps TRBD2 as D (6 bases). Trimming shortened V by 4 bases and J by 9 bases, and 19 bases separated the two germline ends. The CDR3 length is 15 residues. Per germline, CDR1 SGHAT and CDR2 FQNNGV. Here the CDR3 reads CASSSYGVTRGEQFF. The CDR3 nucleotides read TGTGCCAGCAGCTCATACGGGGTGACTAGGGGTGAGCAGTTCTTC.

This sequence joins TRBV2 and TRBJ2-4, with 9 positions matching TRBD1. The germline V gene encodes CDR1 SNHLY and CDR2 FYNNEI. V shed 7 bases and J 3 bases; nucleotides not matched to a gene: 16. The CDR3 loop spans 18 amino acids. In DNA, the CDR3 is TGTGCCAGCATAGGTAACAGGGGGCTCGTACGCAGCAAAAACATTCAGTACTTC. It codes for CASIGNRGLVRSKNIQYF.

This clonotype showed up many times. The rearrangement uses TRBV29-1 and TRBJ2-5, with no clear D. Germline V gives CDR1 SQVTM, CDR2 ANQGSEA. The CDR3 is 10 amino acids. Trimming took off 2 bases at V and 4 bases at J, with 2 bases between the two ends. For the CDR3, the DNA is TGCAGCGTTGAAATAGAGACCCAGTACTTC. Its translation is CSVEIETQYF.

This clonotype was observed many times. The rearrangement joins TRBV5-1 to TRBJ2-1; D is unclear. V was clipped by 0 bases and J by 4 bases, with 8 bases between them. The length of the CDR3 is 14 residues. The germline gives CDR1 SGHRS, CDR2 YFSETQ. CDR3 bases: TGCGCCAGCAGCTTGGGCCCCCATTACAATGAGCAGTTCTTC. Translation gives CASSLGPHYNEQFF.

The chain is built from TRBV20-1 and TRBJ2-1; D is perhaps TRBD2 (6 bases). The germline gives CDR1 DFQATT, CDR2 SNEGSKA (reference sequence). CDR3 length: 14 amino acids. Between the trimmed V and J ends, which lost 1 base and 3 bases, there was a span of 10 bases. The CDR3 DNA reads TGCAGTGCTAGAGGGACTATAAACTACAATGAGCAGTTCTTC. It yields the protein CSARGTINYNEQFF.

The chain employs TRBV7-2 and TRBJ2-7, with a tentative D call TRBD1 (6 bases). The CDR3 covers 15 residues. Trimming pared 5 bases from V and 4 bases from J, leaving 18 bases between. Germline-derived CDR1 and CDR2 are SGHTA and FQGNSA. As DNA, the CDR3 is TGTGCCAGCAGCGTATACCTTTCACAGGGATACGAGCAGTACTTC. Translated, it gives CASSVYLSQGYEQYF.

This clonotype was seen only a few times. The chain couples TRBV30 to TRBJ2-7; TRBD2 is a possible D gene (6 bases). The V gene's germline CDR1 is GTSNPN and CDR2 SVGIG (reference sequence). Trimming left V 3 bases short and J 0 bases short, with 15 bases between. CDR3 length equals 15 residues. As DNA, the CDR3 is TGTGCCTGGAGCGACGCGGGACGCTTCTCCTACGAGCAGTACTTC. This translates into CAWSDAGRFSYEQYF.